This T cell receptor beta chain was identified in a study of neurological immune-mediated disorders. Trimming cost V 2 bases and J 10 bases; bases outside gene matches: 6. Germline V gene sequence: CDR1 DFQATT, CDR2 SNEGSKA (reference sequence). There are 12 residues in the CDR3. Each CDR3 protein is one row after TCRdb ran MiXCR on the 5' RACE reads. The table shows around 41,000 distinct CDR3 sequences, with more than 14% occurring only once. Details on this clonotype: Its antigen is undetermined.

Findings and limits, study-wide: No expanded-clone CDR3 amino acid sequence recurred across subjects, suggesting private TCR-beta repertoires.

The chain couples TRBV20-1 to TRBJ1-1, with TRBD1 matching 8 bases. This TCR derives from a woman in her sixties or seventies with HTLV-1-associated myelopathy (HAM/TSP). The sequencing input was CD4+ T cells from blood. CDR3 DNA: TGCAGTGCTAGATCGGACAGGGAGGGAGCTTTCTTT. Protein product: CSARSDREGAFF.